These 13 T cell receptor beta chains were all obtained from the same sample, sequenced in a study of identical twins. TCRdb re-called the 5' RACE reads with MiXCR, one entry per CDR3 protein. Here the sample spans approximately 490,000 distinct CDR3 sequences, under 25% being singletons. These data were likewise used in another study, on yellow fever vaccine responses in identical twins.

The sequenced material came from CD4+ T cells sorted from blood. These receptors all stem from a woman between 18 and 30 years old in good health.

This clonotype came up once. V usage is TRBV6-5 and J usage is TRBJ1-4; 7 nucleotides match TRBD1. CDR3 length: 14 residues. Unmatched junction bases numbered 6, after V lost 2 bases and J lost 9 bases. The germline CDR1 and CDR2 sequences are MNHEY and SVGAGI. The CDR3 protein is CASSYAWTGQKLFF. In DNA, the CDR3 is TGTGCCAGCAGTTACGCCTGGACAGGCCAAAAACTGTTTTTT.

This clonotype turned up a few times. V is TRBV3-1 and J is TRBJ2-3; D gene ambiguous. The CDR3 covers 12 residues. Germline CDR1 is LGHDT and CDR2 is YNNKEL (reference sequence). The germline V and J ends were trimmed by 3 bases and 6 bases, with 7 bases remaining between them. CDR3 nucleotides: TGTGCCAGCAGCCAGCGAGCGGATACGCAGTATTTT. Residues: CASSQRADTQYF.

This clonotype came up a few times. V is TRBV7-2 and J is TRBJ2-2; no clear D gene. Germline lookup yields CDR1 SGHTA and CDR2 FQGNSA. The CDR3 sequence is 14 residues long. The ends were cut back, 1 base at V and 7 bases at J, with 10 bases in the middle. The CDR3 DNA follows: TGTGCCAGCAGCTTAGTAATTGGCTACGGGGAGCTGTTTTTT. Translation: CASSLVIGYGELFF.

Only a few counts were recorded for this clonotype. This chain connects TRBV10-3 to TRBJ2-5; TRBD2 aligns across 7 bases. The V and J ends lost 5 bases and 5 bases, in that order; junction bases with no gene match: 8. The CDR3 covers 14 residues. CDR1 and CDR2 from the germline V gene are ENHRY and SYGVKD. CDR3 in DNA: TGTGCCATCAGTTCGACTAGCTCGAAGGAGACCCAGTACTTC. Amino acid sequence: CAISSTSSKETQYF.

This chain joins TRBV12-3 or TRBV12-4 and TRBJ2-3; TRBD1 is a possible D gene (6 bases). The CDR3 loop spans 14 amino acids. V was clipped by 6 bases and J by 6 bases, with 16 bases between them. In DNA form, the CDR3 reads TGTGCCAGCAGACGGACAGCAGAGTTCGATACGCAGTATTTT. It translates to CASRRTAEFDTQYF.

The chain uses TRBV24-1 and TRBJ2-1; 10 bases agree with TRBD1. From germline, CDR1 is KGHDR and CDR2 SFDVKD. V shed 9 bases, J shed 6 bases, and the junction held 7 bases outside the gene matches. The CDR3 runs 14 residues. The CDR3 DNA sequence: TGTGCCACCGCTGGGACAGGGGAAGGCAATGAGCAGTTCTTC. Its protein is CATAGTGEGNEQFF.

This chain links TRBV12-3 or TRBV12-4 with TRBJ1-2, with no clear D. The CDR3 extends over 12 amino acids. V lost 2 bases to trimming and J lost 7 bases, with 8 bases between them. The CDR3 loop is CASSLSSIGYTF. DNA of the CDR3: TGTGCCAGCAGTTTAAGCAGCATTGGCTACACCTTC.

This clonotype was counted between two and nine times. The chain couples TRBV5-1 to TRBJ1-1, with unresolved D. CDR3 length: 13 amino acids. The V gene lost 5 bases and the J gene lost 4 bases, with 12 bases spanning the gap. Germline-derived CDR1 and CDR2 are SGHRS and YFSETQ. The CDR3 sequence is CASRTNGGTEAFF. The DNA of the CDR3 is TGCGCCAGCAGGACAAACGGTGGCACTGAAGCTTTCTTT. The variable domain in full, with the rest retrieved from reference TRBV5-1 and TRBJ1-1, is KAGVTQTPRYLIKTRGQQVTLSCSPISGHRSVSWYQQTPGQGLQFLFEYFSETQRNKGNFPGRFSGRQFSNSRSEMNVSTLELGDSALYLCASRTNGGTEAFFGQGTRLTVV.

This clonotype was observed a handful of times. This chain joins TRBV2 and TRBJ2-3; D may be TRBD2 (6 bases). Trimming took 8 bases from V and 4 from J, leaving 16 bases between them. In germline, CDR1 is SNHLY, CDR2 FYNNEI. CDR3 length equals 14 residues. The CDR3 loop reads CASGGRIRADTQYF. The CDR3 region has the DNA TGTGCCAGCGGGGGGAGAATCCGCGCAGATACGCAGTATTTT.

The rearrangement joins TRBV12-3 or TRBV12-4 to TRBJ2-1, with D maybe TRBD1 (6 bases). V was pared by 9 bases and J by 4 bases, with 16 bases between. This CDR3 is built from 14 residues. Here the CDR3 reads CASTRDTIYNEQFF. CDR3 nucleotide sequence: TGTGCCAGTACCCGGGACACGATATACAATGAGCAGTTCTTC.

This clonotype was detected only a few times. The chain uses TRBV6-1 and TRBJ2-7, with a weak D call TRBD2 (5 bases). V shed 3 bases and J shed 5 bases, with 17 bases lying between them. This CDR3 comprises 15 residues. The V gene's germline CDR1 is MNHNS and CDR2 SASEGT. The CDR3 protein is CASSEFPGKGNEQYV. CDR3 in DNA: TGTGCCAGCAGTGAGTTTCCGGGAAAGGGAAACGAGCAGTACGTC.

This clonotype was recorded a few times. Here the CDR3 reads CASSLEGSQGPGLYNEQFF. The CDR3 DNA is TGCGCCAGCAGCTTGGAAGGAAGTCAGGGTCCGGGCCTCTACAATGAGCAGTTCTTC. This chain links TRBV5-1 with TRBJ2-1; a weak D match, TRBD1 (5 bases). Germline-derived CDR1 and CDR2 are SGHRS and YFSETQ. V gave up 0 bases and J gave up 3 bases, with 22 bases separating them. The CDR3 sequence is 19 residues long.

This chain connects TRBV6-1 to TRBJ2-1; D is perhaps TRBD2 (6 bases). V was cut by 4 bases and J by 5 bases, with 15 bases left in between. From germline, CDR1 is MNHNS and CDR2 SASEGT. This CDR3 comprises 15 residues. In DNA form, the CDR3 reads TGTGCCAGCAGTGCCACTACTTCGGGAGACAATGAGCAGTTCTTC. Protein product: CASSATTSGDNEQFF.